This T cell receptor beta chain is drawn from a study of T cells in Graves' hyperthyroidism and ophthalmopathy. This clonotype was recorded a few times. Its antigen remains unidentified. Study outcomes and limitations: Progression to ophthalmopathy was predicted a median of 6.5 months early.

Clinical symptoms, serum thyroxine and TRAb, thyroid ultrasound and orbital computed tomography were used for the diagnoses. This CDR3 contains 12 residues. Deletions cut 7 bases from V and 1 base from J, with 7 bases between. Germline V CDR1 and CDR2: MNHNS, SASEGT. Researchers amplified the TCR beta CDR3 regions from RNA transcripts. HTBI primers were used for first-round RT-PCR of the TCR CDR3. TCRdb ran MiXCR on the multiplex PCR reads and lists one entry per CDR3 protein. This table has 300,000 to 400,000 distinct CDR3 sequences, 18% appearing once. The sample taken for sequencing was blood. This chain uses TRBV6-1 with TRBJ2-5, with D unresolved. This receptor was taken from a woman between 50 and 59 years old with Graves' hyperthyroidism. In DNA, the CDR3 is TGTGCCAGCATGCAGGCCCAAGAGACCCAGTACTTC. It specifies CASMQAQETQYF.